Following are 4 T cell receptor beta chains from one sample sequenced in a study of T cells in Graves' hyperthyroidism and ophthalmopathy. Amplified TCR beta CDR3 regions came from RNA transcripts. In the first-round RT-PCR of the TCR CDR3, the HTBI primer set was used. One entry per CDR3 protein results from TCRdb running MiXCR on the multiplex PCR reads. The sample gives hundreds of thousands of distinct CDR3 sequences, roughly 15% of which show up once; roughly an eighth is in the top ten. The sequencing sample was made of blood. These receptors were collected from a man between 18 and 29 years old with Graves' ophthalmopathy.

V usage is TRBV27 and J usage is TRBJ2-1; the match to TRBD2 covers 16 bases. Germline CDR1 reads MNHEY; CDR2 reads SMNVEV (reference sequence). This CDR3 contains 16 residues. Trimming took 5 bases from V and 7 from J; bases not matched to a gene: 5. DNA for the CDR3: TGTGCCAGCAGTCAGGGACTAGCGGGGGGGCCGAATGAGCAGTTCTTC. Encoded protein: CASSQGLAGGPNEQFF.

This clonotype was found once. CDR3 residues: CASSVLAGGPETQYF. CDR3 in DNA: TGTGCCAGCAGCGTACTAGCGGGAGGGCCAGAGACCCAGTACTTC. The V call is TRBV9, the J call TRBJ2-5, with 12 bases fitting TRBD2. After removal of 1 base from V and 4 bases from J, the junction contained 2 bases not matched to a gene. The CDR3 totals 15 residues. The V gene's germline CDR1 is SGDLS and CDR2 YYNGEE.

This clonotype was counted only a few times. The chain has TRBV4-1 and TRBJ2-5; D tentatively fits TRBD1 or TRBD2 (5 bases each). CDR1 is MGHRA and CDR2 is YSYEKL in the germline V gene. The CDR3 has 14 amino acids. V was cut by 2 bases and J by 5 bases, with 12 bases left in between. The CDR3 sequence: CASSQHSEGETQYF. The CDR3 nucleotides read TGCGCCAGCAGCCAACACTCCGAGGGGGAGACCCAGTACTTC.

In its sample, this clonotype was seen many times. CDR3 protein: CATQGGQGTDEQFF. As DNA, the CDR3 is TGTGCCACCCAGGGGGGACAGGGGACCGATGAGCAGTTCTTC. The rearrangement joins TRBV24-1 to TRBJ2-1; TRBD1 agrees at 10 bases. Per germline, CDR1 KGHDR and CDR2 SFDVKD. Trimming removed 9 bases from V and 8 bases from J; junction bases left unmatched: 9. The CDR3 is made up of 14 amino acids.